What follows are 6 T cell receptor beta chains derived from one specimen sequenced in a study of early T cells in non-severe SARS-CoV-2 infection. From the 5' RACE reads, TCRdb called clonotypes with MiXCR, one entry per CDR3 protein. The data contain some 45,000 distinct CDR3 sequences, less than 8.5% of them singletons. Material: whole blood. These receptor sequences come from an adult who was a healthcare worker with PCR-confirmed SARS-CoV-2 infection or an uninfected control (not recorded which).

In this sample, this clonotype turned up many times. The chain carries TRBV27 and TRBJ2-1; no clear D gene. Trimming stripped 7 bases from V and 9 bases from J, with 10 bases between. Per the germline V gene, CDR1 is MNHEY and CDR2 is SMNVEV (reference sequence). The length of the CDR3 is 11 residues. This chain's CDR3 is CASMGDGEQFF. CDR3 nucleotides: TGTGCCAGCATGGGTGACGGTGAGCAGTTCTTC.

V gene TRBV10-1 combines with J gene TRBJ2-3; 8 bases align to TRBD2. After removal of 3 bases from V and 5 bases from J, the junction contained 10 bases not matched to a gene. CDR1 WNHNN and CDR2 SYGVQD come from the germline V gene (reference sequence). CDR3 length: 16 amino acids. CDR3 nucleotide sequence: TGCGCCAGCAGTGACTTTAGAGCGGGGGTTGAAGATACGCAGTATTTT. It yields the protein CASSDFRAGVEDTQYF.

V usage is TRBV2 and J usage is TRBJ2-1, with TRBD2 matching 10 bases. From germline, CDR1 is SNHLY and CDR2 FYNNEI. The CDR3 sequence is 17 residues long. With 7 bases clipped from V and 4 bases from J, the junction kept 13 bases outside the gene matches. CDR3 region: CASTTGGPSGGYNEQFF. The CDR3 DNA sequence: TGTGCCAGCACCACCGGTGGGCCTAGCGGGGGTTACAATGAGCAGTTCTTC.

This clonotype was picked up many times. The V and J genes are TRBV10-3 and TRBJ2-3; TRBD2 matches 11 bases. In germline, CDR1 is ENHRY, CDR2 SYGVKD. J was trimmed by 4 bases and V by 6 bases; bases with no gene match: 9. The CDR3 consists of 16 residues. The CDR3 coding sequence is TGTGCCATCAGGAGGGGACTAGCGGCGACCTCAGATACGCAGTATTTT. This translates into CAIRRGLAATSDTQYF.

This clonotype was recorded a few times. This chain's CDR3 is CASSLVAYTGELFF. In nucleotides, the CDR3 is TGTGCCAGCAGCTTAGTCGCATACACCGGGGAGCTGTTTTTT. V and J are TRBV7-2 and TRBJ2-2, with D uncertain. This CDR3 spans 14 amino acids. Germline assignment: CDR1 SGHTA and CDR2 FQGNSA. V was pared by 1 base and J by 3 bases, with 6 bases between.

This clonotype was recorded at least ten times. The chain joins TRBV20-1 to TRBJ2-1; TRBD1 aligns across 9 bases. This CDR3 spans 12 amino acids. Trimming at V came to 5 bases and at J to 10 bases, leaving 6 bases not matched to a gene. Germline V lookup: CDR1 DFQATT, CDR2 SNEGSKA (reference sequence). CDR3 coding DNA: TGCAGTGCTTCTCGGACAGGGGTCGAGCAGTTCTTC. Encoded protein: CSASRTGVEQFF.